Listed here are 15 T cell receptor beta chains from one sample, sequenced in a study of memory CD4+ T cells and cytomegalovirus serostatus. The sort gate was single viable CD3+CD4+CD8-CD45RO+ cells for memory CD4+ T cells. Profiling relied on immunoSEQ multiplex PCR, and the TCRdb table lists in-frame clones only, not all of them. Of roughly 42,000 clones detected, around 80% appear once; the ten largest clones hold approximately 0.54%. The sequenced sample was memory CD4+ T cells from blood. All receptors derive from an adult in good health and CMV-seronegative.

The rearrangement links TRBV7-2 to TRBJ2-5; 7 bases fit TRBD1. J was trimmed by 2 bases and V by 8 bases; bases with no gene match: 14. The CDR3 covers 16 residues. Germline CDR1 is SGHTA and CDR2 is FQGNSA. The DNA for the CDR3 is TGTGCCAGCGGGCTGGGACAGTCACCCCCTCAAGAGACCCAGTACTTC. This gives the protein CASGLGQSPPQETQYF.

V gene TRBV20-1 combines with J gene TRBJ2-5, with unresolved D. Trimming took 5 bases from V and 5 from J, leaving 3 bases between them. Germline lookup yields CDR1 DFQATT and CDR2 SNEGSKA (reference sequence). This CDR3 region has 9 residues. CDR3 sequence reads: CSAGETQYF. The CDR3 coding sequence is TGCAGTGCTGGGGAGACCCAGTACTTC.

The chain carries TRBV5-1 and TRBJ2-2, with 8 bases lining up with TRBD2. The CDR3 runs 14 residues. V was clipped by 9 bases and J by 1 base; unmatched bases: 5. Germline loops: CDR1 SGHRS, CDR2 YFSETQ. This CDR3 reads CATKSGGNTGELFF. CDR3 coding DNA: TGCGCCACCAAAAGCGGGGGGAACACCGGGGAGCTGTTTTTT.

The V gene is TRBV30, the J gene TRBJ1-4; a weak D match, TRBD1 (6 bases). V gave up 4 bases and J gave up 1 base, with 10 bases separating them. The germline gives CDR1 GTSNPN, CDR2 SVGIG (reference sequence). The CDR3 loop spans 14 amino acids. The CDR3 spells CAWTTGLTNEKLFF. In DNA form, the CDR3 reads TGTGCCTGGACTACAGGGCTAACTAATGAAAAACTGTTTTTT. Using reference TRBV30 and TRBJ1-4 for the parts outside the CDR3, the full variable domain is SQTIHQWPATLVQPVGSPLSLECTVEGTSNPNLYWYRQAAGRGLQLLFYSVGIGQISSEVPQNLSASRPQDRQFILSSKKLLLSDSGFYLCAWTTGLTNEKLFFGSGTQLSVL.

The genes are TRBV6-6 and TRBJ1-6, with D unresolved. The V end was cut by 0 bases, the J end by 9 bases, with 12 bases between. Germline CDR1 MNHNY, CDR2 SVGAGI (reference sequence). The length of the CDR3 is 15 residues. CDR3 sequence (DNA): TGTGCCAGCAGTTACTCCAGAGCAGGCTTTTCACCCCTCCACTTT. It is translated as CASSYSRAGFSPLHF.

The rearrangement joins TRBV4-1 to TRBJ1-5; TRBD1 agrees at 8 bases. The CDR3 runs 17 residues. The germline CDR1 and CDR2 sequences are MGHRA and YSYEKL. V dropped 0 bases and J dropped 2; count of bases not matched to a gene: 6. CDR3 region: CASSQDPTGGRNQPQHF. CDR3 sequence (DNA): TGCGCCAGCAGCCAAGATCCCACAGGGGGACGCAATCAGCCCCAGCATTTT.

The chain is built from TRBV4-1 and TRBJ1-5, with D possibly TRBD1 on 6 matching bases. Trimming stripped 0 bases from V and 9 bases from J, with 15 bases between. CDR1 and CDR2 (germline): MGHRA, YSYEKL. This CDR3 is 15 amino acids long. The CDR3 loop is CASSQEPGEFWPQHF. CDR3 DNA sequence: TGCGCCAGCAGCCAAGAGCCAGGGGAATTCTGGCCCCAGCATTTT.

The chain uses TRBV28 and TRBJ2-3; no firm D call. V shed 2 bases and J shed 5 bases, with 8 bases lying between them. CDR1 is MDHEN and CDR2 is SYDVKM in the germline V gene. The CDR3 covers 13 residues. This CDR3 reads CASSLGRLDTQYF. The CDR3 DNA is TGTGCCAGCAGTTTAGGTAGGCTAGATACGCAGTATTTT.

J is TRBJ1-4 and V is TRBV4-2, with 12 bases identical to TRBD1. The V segment lost 4 bases and the J segment 2 bases; nucleotides outside the gene matches: 5. Germline V lookup: CDR1 LGHNA, CDR2 YNFKEQ. This CDR3 comprises 17 residues. The CDR3 DNA follows: TGTGCCAGCAGCCCCGGGACAGGGGGCCGGACTAATGAAAAACTGTTTTTT. It specifies CASSPGTGGRTNEKLFF.

The chain recombines TRBV18 with TRBJ2-5; TRBD1 agrees at 10 bases. CDR3 length equals 16 residues. V gave up 2 bases and J gave up 7 bases; unmatched junction bases: 10. Germline V gives CDR1 KGHSH, CDR2 LQKENI. CDR3 nucleotides: TGTGCCAGCTCACCAGCGGGACAGGGGCCCTCTGCGACCCAGTACTTC. Its translation is CASSPAGQGPSATQYF.

The rearrangement links TRBV9 to TRBJ2-1; 7 bases agree with TRBD2. The V segment lost 3 bases and the J segment 4 bases; nucleotides outside the gene matches: 7. Germline-derived CDR1 and CDR2 are SGDLS and YYNGEE. This CDR3 is 15 amino acids long. The CDR3 loop reads CASSERGDVYNEQFF. The CDR3 DNA reads TGTGCCAGCAGCGAACGGGGGGACGTTTACAATGAGCAGTTCTTC. The entire variable domain, with the rest obtained from reference TRBV9 and TRBJ2-1, is as follows: DSGVTQTPKHLITATGQRVTLRCSPRSGDLSVYWYQQSLDQGLQFLIQYYNGEERAKGNILERFSAQQFPDLHSELNLSSLELGDSALYFCASSERGDVYNEQFFGPGTRLTVL.

The DNA of the CDR3 is TGTGCCAGCAGCTCAGGGGATACGCAGTATTTT. As protein: CASSSGDTQYF. The chain joins TRBV4-2 to TRBJ2-3, with D possibly matching TRBD1 (5 bases). V was trimmed by 5 bases and J by 6 bases, leaving 6 bases between them. The CDR3 length is 11 residues. The germline CDR1 and CDR2 sequences are LGHNA and YNFKEQ.

This sequence joins TRBV5-5 and TRBJ2-7; D unresolved. The V end lost 2 bases, the J end lost 4 bases, and 16 bases lay between the germline ends. Per germline, CDR1 SGHKS and CDR2 YYEKEE (reference sequence). The CDR3 spans 15 residues. The DNA for the CDR3 is TGTGCCAGCAGCTTAGGTAGGGAAGTAGGGTACGAGCAGTACTTC. Translating it yields CASSLGREVGYEQYF.

This chain joins TRBV6-1 and TRBJ1-5; maybe TRBD1 (5 bases). The CDR3 is 13 residues long. V lost 7 bases, J lost 2 bases, and 9 bases lay in between. In germline, CDR1 is MNHNS, CDR2 SASEGT. The CDR3 nucleotides read TGTGCCAGCATGGCCAGGGGCAATCAGCCCCAGCATTTT. Protein product: CASMARGNQPQHF.

The J gene is TRBJ2-7, the V gene TRBV7-2, with D unclear. The CDR3 covers 12 residues. Germline loops: CDR1 SGHTA, CDR2 FQGNSA. V was trimmed by 5 bases and J by 3 bases, leaving 8 bases between them. CDR3 nucleotide sequence: TGTGCCAGCAGCGCCAACCTCTACGAGCAGTACTTC. As protein: CASSANLYEQYF. Together with reference TRBV7-2 and TRBJ2-7, the CDR3 gives the full variable domain: GAGVSQSPSNKVTEKGKDVELRCDPISGHTALYWYRQSLGQGLEFLIYFQGNSAPDKSGLPSDRFSAERTGGSVSTLTIQRTQQEDSAVYLCASSANLYEQYFGPGTRLTVT.